This entry concerns a single T cell receptor (beta chain). No antigen is known for it. This sample is part of a study of monozygotic twins with inflammatory bowel disease. General observations from the study: Backing was not found for a single strong signal or clonotype associated with IBD. Lower TCRbeta diversity (inverse Simpson) was seen in IBD patients than in healthy co-twins.

Per the germline V gene, CDR1 is SGHDT and CDR2 is YYEEEE. The CDR3 consists of 15 residues. Template switching incorporated UMIs with a 6-nucleotide sample barcode. cDNA for TCRalpha and TCRbeta was amplified by nested PCRs of about 15 then roughly 10 cycles. TCRdb reanalyzed the 5' RACE reads, giving one entry per CDR3 protein sequence and no DNA. The sample spans about 450,000 distinct CDR3 sequences; the ten largest clones claim 2% to 2.5%. Material: blood. The rearrangement links TRBV5-6 to TRBJ1-6; TCRdb reports TRBD1, a call that lacks DNA to check it against. This clonotype was obtained from a human donor with ulcerative colitis or Crohn's disease, or a healthy co-twin of an affected twin (not recorded which). Here the CDR3 reads CASSLSGRDGSPLHF. Based on the CDR3 plus reference TRBV5-6 and TRBJ1-6, the full variable domain is DAGVTQSPTHLIKTRGQQVTLRCSPKSGHDTVSWYQQALGQGPQFIFQYYEEEERQRGNFPDRFSGHQFPNYSSELNVNALLLGDSALYLCASSLSGRDGSPLHFGNGTRLTVT.